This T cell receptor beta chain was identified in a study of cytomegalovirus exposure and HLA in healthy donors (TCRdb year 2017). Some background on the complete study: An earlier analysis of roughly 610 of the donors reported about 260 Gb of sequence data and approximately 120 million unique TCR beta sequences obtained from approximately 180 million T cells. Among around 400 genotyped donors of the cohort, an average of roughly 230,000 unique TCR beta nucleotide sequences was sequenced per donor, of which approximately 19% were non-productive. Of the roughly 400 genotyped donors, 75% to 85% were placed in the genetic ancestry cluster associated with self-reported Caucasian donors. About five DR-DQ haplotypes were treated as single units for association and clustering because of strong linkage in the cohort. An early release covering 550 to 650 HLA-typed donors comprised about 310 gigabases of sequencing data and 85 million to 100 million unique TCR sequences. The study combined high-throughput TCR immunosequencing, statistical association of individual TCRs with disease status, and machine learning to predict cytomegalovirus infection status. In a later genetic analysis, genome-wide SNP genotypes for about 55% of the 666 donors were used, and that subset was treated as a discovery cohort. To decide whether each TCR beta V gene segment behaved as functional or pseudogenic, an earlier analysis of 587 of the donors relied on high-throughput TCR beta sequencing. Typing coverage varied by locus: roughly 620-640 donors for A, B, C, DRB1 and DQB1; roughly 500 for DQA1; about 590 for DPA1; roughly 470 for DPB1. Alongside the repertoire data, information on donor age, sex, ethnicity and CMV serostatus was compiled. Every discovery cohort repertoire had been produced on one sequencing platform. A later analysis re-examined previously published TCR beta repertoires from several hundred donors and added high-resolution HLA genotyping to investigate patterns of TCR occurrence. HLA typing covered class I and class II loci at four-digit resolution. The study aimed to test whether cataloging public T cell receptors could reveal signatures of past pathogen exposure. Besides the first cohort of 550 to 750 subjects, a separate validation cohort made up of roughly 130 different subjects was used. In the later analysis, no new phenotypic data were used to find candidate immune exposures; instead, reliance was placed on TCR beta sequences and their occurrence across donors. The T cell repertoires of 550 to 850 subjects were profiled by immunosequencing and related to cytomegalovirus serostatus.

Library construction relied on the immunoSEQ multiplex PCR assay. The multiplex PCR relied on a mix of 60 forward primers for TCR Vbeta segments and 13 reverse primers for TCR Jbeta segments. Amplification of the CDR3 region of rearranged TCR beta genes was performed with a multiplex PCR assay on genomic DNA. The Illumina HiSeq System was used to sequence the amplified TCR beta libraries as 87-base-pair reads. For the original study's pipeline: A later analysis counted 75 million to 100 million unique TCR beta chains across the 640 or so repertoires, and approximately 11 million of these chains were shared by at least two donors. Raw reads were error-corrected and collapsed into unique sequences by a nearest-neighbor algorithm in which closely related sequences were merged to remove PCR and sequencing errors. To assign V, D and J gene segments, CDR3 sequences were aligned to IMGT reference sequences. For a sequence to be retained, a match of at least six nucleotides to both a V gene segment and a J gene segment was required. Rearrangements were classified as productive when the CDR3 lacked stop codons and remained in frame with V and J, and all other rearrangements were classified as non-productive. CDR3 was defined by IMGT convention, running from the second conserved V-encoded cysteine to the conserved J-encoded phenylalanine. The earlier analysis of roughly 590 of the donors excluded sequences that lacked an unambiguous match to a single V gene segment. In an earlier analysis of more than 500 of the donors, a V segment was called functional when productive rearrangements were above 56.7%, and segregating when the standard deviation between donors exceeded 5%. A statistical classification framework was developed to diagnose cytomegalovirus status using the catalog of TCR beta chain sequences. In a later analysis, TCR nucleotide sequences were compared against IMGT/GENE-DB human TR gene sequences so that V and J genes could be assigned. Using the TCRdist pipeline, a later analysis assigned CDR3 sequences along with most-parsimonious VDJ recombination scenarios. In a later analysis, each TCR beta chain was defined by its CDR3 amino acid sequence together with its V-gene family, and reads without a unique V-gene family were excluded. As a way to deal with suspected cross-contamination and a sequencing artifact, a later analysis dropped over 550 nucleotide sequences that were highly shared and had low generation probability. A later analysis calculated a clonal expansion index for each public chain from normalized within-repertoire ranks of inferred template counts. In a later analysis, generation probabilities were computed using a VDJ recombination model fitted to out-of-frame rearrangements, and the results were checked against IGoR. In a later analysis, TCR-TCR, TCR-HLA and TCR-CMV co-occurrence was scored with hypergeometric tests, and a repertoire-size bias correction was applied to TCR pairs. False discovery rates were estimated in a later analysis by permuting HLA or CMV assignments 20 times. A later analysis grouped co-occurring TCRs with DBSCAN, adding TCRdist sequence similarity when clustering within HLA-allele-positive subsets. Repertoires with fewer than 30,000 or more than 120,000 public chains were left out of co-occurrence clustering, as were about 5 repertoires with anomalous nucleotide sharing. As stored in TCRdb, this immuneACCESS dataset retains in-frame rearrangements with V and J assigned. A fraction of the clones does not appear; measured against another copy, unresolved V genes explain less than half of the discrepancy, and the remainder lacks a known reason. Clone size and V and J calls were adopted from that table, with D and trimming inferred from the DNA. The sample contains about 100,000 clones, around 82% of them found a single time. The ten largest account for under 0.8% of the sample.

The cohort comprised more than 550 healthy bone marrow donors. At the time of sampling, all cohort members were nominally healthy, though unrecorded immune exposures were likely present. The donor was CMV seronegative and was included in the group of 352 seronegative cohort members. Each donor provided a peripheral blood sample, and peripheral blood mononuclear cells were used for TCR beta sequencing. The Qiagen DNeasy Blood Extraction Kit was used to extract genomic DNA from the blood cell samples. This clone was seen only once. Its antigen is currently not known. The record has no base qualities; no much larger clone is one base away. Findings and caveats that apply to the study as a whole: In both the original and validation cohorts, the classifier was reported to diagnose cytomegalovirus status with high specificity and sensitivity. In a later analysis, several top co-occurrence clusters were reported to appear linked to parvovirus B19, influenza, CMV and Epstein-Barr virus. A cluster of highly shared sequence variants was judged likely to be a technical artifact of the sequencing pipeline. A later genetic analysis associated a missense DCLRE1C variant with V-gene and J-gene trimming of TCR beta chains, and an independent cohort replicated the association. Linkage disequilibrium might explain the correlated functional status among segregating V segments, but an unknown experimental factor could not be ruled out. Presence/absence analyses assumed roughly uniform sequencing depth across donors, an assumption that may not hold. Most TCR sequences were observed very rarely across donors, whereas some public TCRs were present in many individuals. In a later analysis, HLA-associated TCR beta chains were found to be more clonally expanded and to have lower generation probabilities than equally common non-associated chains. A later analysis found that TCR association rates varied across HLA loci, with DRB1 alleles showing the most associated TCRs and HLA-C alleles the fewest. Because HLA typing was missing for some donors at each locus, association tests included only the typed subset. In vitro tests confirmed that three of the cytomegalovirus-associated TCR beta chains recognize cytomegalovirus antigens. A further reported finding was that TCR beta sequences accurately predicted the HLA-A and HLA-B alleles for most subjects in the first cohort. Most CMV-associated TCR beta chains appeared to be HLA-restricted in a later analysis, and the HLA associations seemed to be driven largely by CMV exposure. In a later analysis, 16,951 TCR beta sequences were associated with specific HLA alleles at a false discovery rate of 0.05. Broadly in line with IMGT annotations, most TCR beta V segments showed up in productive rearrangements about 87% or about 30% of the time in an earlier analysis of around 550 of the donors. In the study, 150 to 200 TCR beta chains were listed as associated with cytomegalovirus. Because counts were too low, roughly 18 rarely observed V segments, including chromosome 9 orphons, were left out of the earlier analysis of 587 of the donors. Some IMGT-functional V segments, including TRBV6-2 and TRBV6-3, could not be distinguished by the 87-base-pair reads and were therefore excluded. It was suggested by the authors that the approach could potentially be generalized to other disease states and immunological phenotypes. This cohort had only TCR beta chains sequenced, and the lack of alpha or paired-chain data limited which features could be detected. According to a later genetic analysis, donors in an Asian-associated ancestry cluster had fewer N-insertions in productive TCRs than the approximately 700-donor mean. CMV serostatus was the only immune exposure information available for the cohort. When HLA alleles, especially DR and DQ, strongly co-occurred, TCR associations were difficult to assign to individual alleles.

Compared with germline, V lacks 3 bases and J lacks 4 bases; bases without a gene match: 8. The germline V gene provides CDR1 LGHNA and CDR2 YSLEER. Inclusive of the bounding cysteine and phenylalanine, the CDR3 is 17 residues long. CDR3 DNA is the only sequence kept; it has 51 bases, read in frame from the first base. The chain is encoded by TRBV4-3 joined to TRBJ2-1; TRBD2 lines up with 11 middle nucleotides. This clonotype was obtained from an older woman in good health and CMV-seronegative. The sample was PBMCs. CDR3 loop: CASSHGTSGNIYNEQFF. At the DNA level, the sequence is TGCGCCAGCAGCCACGGGACTAGCGGAAACATATACAATGAGCAGTTCTTC.